This T cell receptor (beta chain) derives from a study of persistence of HIV-infected CD4 T cells. On the study more broadly: Multiple blood draws of up to 180 mL, except a couple of donors with single leukapheresis.

Overlapping HIV-1 Gag 15-mer peptides at around 1 ug per peptide per mL were used. Sorting selected CD4+ T cells upregulating both CD40 ligand and CD69. Adults with HIV-1 started suppressive ART while chronically infected. With respect to this clone: No antigen is known for it.

The immunoSEQ assay was version 4, run in survey mode. Using immunoSEQ multiplex PCR, the repertoire was profiled, and TCRdb retains in-frame clones only, with some absent. The sample holds roughly 9,200 clones; approximately 81% are singletons and the top ten take 1.5% to 2%. The germline CDR1 and CDR2 sequences are SGHNT and YYREEE (reference sequence). This CDR3 contains 12 residues. The V end lost 4 bases, the J end lost 5 bases, and 9 bases lay between the germline ends. The genes are TRBV5-4 and TRBJ2-5; D not certain. The TCR was taken from an adult woman with HIV who was CMV-seropositive. The sequenced sample was CD4+ T cells sorted from PBMCs after roughly 20-hour stimulation, obtained from a patient who received antiretroviral therapy. CDR3 DNA: TGTGCCAGCAGCCTACCCTGGGAGACCCAGTACTTC. It yields the protein CASSLPWETQYF.